This TCR beta chain was profiled in a study of regulatory T cells in long-lasting Graves disease. The CDR3 loop spans 18 amino acids. V trimming: 1 base; J trimming: 5 bases; junction bases outside the gene matches: 11. Per germline, CDR1 SGHKS and CDR2 YYEKEE (reference sequence). According to the study, TCR beta libraries were built with iRepertoire HTBI primers and CDR3-region Arm-PCR. TCRdb called the multiplex PCR reads again in MiXCR, with one record for every CDR3 protein. The sample contains approximately 350,000 distinct CDR3 sequences, less than 30% of which appear only once. Time point defined: persistent/refractory GD, antithyroid drugs over 5 years with positive TRAb. Preparation of the TCR library used RNA extracted from PBMCs.

Source: peripheral blood mononuclear cells (PBMCs), taken when the disease was refractory, from a patient treated with antithyroid drugs. The origin of this receptor is a woman aged 40 to 55 with Graves disease. This chain links TRBV5-5 with TRBJ1-6, with TRBD1 identical over 8 bases. DNA for the CDR3: TGTGCCAGCAGCTTGCTCAGGGGGCTTATTCGGGATAATTCACCCCTCCACTTT. The encoded protein is CASSLLRGLIRDNSPLHF.